These 32 T cell receptor beta chains were sequenced from one sample in a study of T cells in Graves' hyperthyroidism and ophthalmopathy. RNA transcripts were the template for amplifying TCR beta CDR3 regions. The study used the HTBI primer set for a first-round RT-PCR of the TCR CDR3. TCRdb analysed the multiplex PCR reads with MiXCR anew, one entry per CDR3 protein. Of 500,000 to 750,000 distinct CDR3 sequences listed, under 60% are singletons. Material for sequencing was peripheral blood or thyroid tissue (not recorded which). These receptors were collected from a woman under 30 with Graves' hyperthyroidism.

This chain joins TRBV20-1 and TRBJ2-7, with D possibly TRBD2 on 5 matching bases. Germline CDR1 is DFQATT and CDR2 is SNEGSKA (reference sequence). V was shortened by 0 bases and J by 4 bases, with 10 bases between the two germline ends. The CDR3 has 13 residues. The CDR3 spells CSAREASWYEQYF. As DNA, the CDR3 is TGCAGTGCTAGAGAAGCTAGCTGGTACGAGCAGTACTTC.

Details on this clonotype: This sequence may be a read error, since a much larger clone differs from it by one base. The chain combines TRBV2 with TRBJ2-1, with 12 bases fitting TRBD2. The V gene end was trimmed by 4 bases and the J gene end by 9 bases; junction bases not matched to a gene: 13. This CDR3 comprises 17 residues. Per germline, CDR1 SNHLY and CDR2 FYNNEI. This CDR3 reads CASSVGLAGLPQGEQFF. In DNA, the CDR3 is TGTGCCAGCAGTGTTGGACTAGCGGGACTCCCGCAGGGTGAGCAGTTCTTC. The whole variable domain, remainder taken from reference TRBV2 and TRBJ2-1, is EPEVTQTPSHQVTQMGQEVILRCVPISNHLYFYWYRQILGQKVEFLVSFYNNEISEKSEIFDDQFSVERPDGSNFTLKIRSTKLEDSAMYFCASSVGLAGLPQGEQFFGPGTRLTVL.

This clonotype was recorded at least ten times. This chain links TRBV7-9 with TRBJ1-4; no firm D call. The germline V gene has CDR1 SEHNR and CDR2 FQNEAQ (reference sequence). The CDR3 length is 11 residues. V lost 2 bases to trimming and J lost 7 bases, with 2 bases between them. For the CDR3, the DNA is TGTGCCAGCAGCTTAACTGAAAAACTGTTTTTT. Its translation: CASSLTEKLFF.

The table lists this clonotype with a count of one. The CDR3 DNA reads TGTGCCAGCAGGCGCGAGACAGGGGGAGGACAAGAGACCCAGTACTTC. Translated: CASRRETGGGQETQYF. This chain connects TRBV7-8 to TRBJ2-5; 9 bases fit TRBD1. Per germline, CDR1 SGHVS and CDR2 FQNEAQ. CDR3 length equals 16 residues. V was clipped by 6 bases and J by 2 bases; unmatched bases: 10. Full variable domain (missing parts from reference TRBV7-8 and TRBJ2-5): GAGVSQSPRYKVAKRGQDVALRCDPISGHVSLFWYQQALGQGPEFLTYFQNEAQLDKSGLPSDRFFAERPEGSVSTLKIQRTQQEDSAVYLCASRRETGGGQETQYFGPGTRLLVL.

This clonotype was counted many times. V is TRBV7-2 and J is TRBJ1-2; D not resolved. The V gene's germline CDR1 is SGHTA and CDR2 FQGNSA. The CDR3 has 14 amino acids. Deletions cut 3 bases from V and 0 bases from J, with 8 bases between. The CDR3 sequence: CASSLSGTNYGYTF. DNA of the CDR3: TGTGCCAGCAGCTTGTCCGGGACTAACTATGGCTACACCTTC. The full variable domain, rest sourced from reference TRBV7-2 and TRBJ1-2, is GAGVSQSPSNKVTEKGKDVELRCDPISGHTALYWYRQSLGQGLEFLIYFQGNSAPDKSGLPSDRFSAERTGGSVSTLTIQRTQQEDSAVYLCASSLSGTNYGYTFGSGTRLTVV.

CDR3 DNA: TGCAGTGCTAGACAGGGGGACAGTCTTGCCGAGACCCAGTACTTC. This translates into CSARQGDSLAETQYF. The J gene is TRBJ2-5, the V gene TRBV20-1; 7 bases map to TRBD1. V dropped 2 bases and J dropped 5; count of bases not matched to a gene: 11. Germline CDR1 is DFQATT and CDR2 is SNEGSKA (reference sequence). CDR3 length: 15 residues.

This sequence joins TRBV20-1 and TRBJ1-6, with D maybe TRBD1 (6 bases). The CDR3 loop spans 16 amino acids. The V end lost 0 bases, the J end lost 2 bases, and 11 bases lay between the germline ends. Germline values: CDR1 DFQATT, CDR2 SNEGSKA (reference sequence). Here the CDR3 DNA reads TGCAGTGCTAGAGAGCGGGGGCTCACCTATAATTCACCCCTCCACTTT. It translates to CSARERGLTYNSPLHF.

On this clonotype: A read error may explain this, as a much larger clone is one base away. The CDR3 DNA reads as TGTGCCTGCAGCTCTACGGCGGGAAGCTCCTACGAGCAGTACTTC. Its protein is CACSSTAGSSYEQYF. This chain links TRBV5-5 with TRBJ2-7; tentative D call: TRBD2 (6 bases). This CDR3 comprises 15 residues. The germline V gene encodes CDR1 SGHKS and CDR2 YYEKEE (reference sequence).

In this sample, this clonotype turned up many times. This chain connects TRBV12-3 or TRBV12-4 to TRBJ2-5; tentative D call: TRBD2 (5 bases). V lost 3 bases, J lost 2 bases, and 13 bases lay in between. This CDR3 contains 15 residues. CDR3 sequence (DNA): TGTGCCAGCAGTTTGGGTAGCGCCCTACAAGAGACCCAGTACTTC. It is translated as CASSLGSALQETQYF.

This clonotype was counted at least ten times. J is TRBJ2-2 and V is TRBV7-2; 7 nucleotides line up with TRBD2. The V segment lost 5 bases and the J segment 7 bases; nucleotides outside the gene matches: 13. Germline V lookup: CDR1 SGHTA, CDR2 FQGNSA. There are 16 residues in the CDR3. CDR3 loop: CASSPSSGIQFGELFF. In DNA form, the CDR3 reads TGTGCCAGCAGCCCGAGCAGCGGGATCCAATTCGGGGAGCTGTTTTTT.

This clonotype was recorded a few times. The chain is built from TRBV7-6 and TRBJ2-7; 10 nucleotides match TRBD2. The length of the CDR3 is 14 residues. Germline V gene data show CDR1 as SGHVS and CDR2 as FNYEAQ. The J segment lost 7 bases and the V segment lost 6 bases, leaving 9 bases of the junction unmatched. The CDR3 protein is CASSKSGRAWEQYF. CDR3 sequence (DNA): TGTGCCAGCAGTAAAAGCGGGAGGGCCTGGGAGCAGTACTTC.

This chain links TRBV20-1 with TRBJ1-1; D call uncertain. The CDR3 runs to 11 residues. The ends were cut back, 1 base at V and 5 bases at J, with 5 bases in the middle. Germline CDR1 is DFQATT and CDR2 is SNEGSKA (reference sequence). CDR3 sequence reads: CSARAGTEAFF. The CDR3 DNA reads as TGCAGTGCTAGAGCCGGGACTGAAGCTTTCTTT.

This clonotype was counted at least ten times. The genes are TRBV7-8 and TRBJ1-2, with 8 bases matching TRBD1. The CDR3 has 21 residues. After removal of 1 base from V and 0 bases from J, the junction contained 19 bases not matched to a gene. The V gene's germline CDR1 is SGHVS and CDR2 FQNEAQ. In DNA, the CDR3 is TGTGCCAGCAGCTTAGTAAAGCCCTGGGACAGGAATCAACATGCTAACTATGGCTACACCTTC. Translating gives CASSLVKPWDRNQHANYGYTF.

This clonotype was counted at least ten times. This sequence joins TRBV4-2 and TRBJ1-5; D is unresolved. Germline-derived CDR1 and CDR2 are LGHNA and YNFKEQ. Trimming removed 1 base at V and 0 bases at J, with 7 bases between. The CDR3 loop spans 15 amino acids. CDR3 bases: TGTGCCAGCAGCCAAGGGGCCAGTAGCAATCAGCCCCAGCATTTT. Its translation: CASSQGASSNQPQHF.

This clonotype turned up a few times. The chain recombines TRBV4-1 with TRBJ1-5; D remains ambiguous. Trimming took off 1 base at V and 6 bases at J, with 16 bases between the two ends. CDR1 is MGHRA, CDR2 YSYEKL, per germline. CDR3 length: 16 amino acids. Here the CDR3 DNA reads TGCGCCAGCAGCCAAGGAGAAAGGTTGGAGGGTCAGCCCCAGCATTTT. It is translated as CASSQGERLEGQPQHF.

In regard to this clonotype: It is likely a read error, because the conserved phenylalanine at the end of the CDR3 is missing. The limits of the CDR3 on the DNA are not certain, so only TCRdb's listed CDR3 is given. This rearrangement joins TRBV7-2 to TRBJ1-6. In germline, CDR1 is SGHTA, CDR2 FQGNSA. The CDR3 is 10 residues long, ends included. CDR3 loop: CASSRISLAA.

This clonotype occurred a few times. V usage is TRBV29-1 and J usage is TRBJ1-2; D remains unclear. V gave up 8 bases and J gave up 8 bases, with 12 bases separating them. CDR1 is SQVTM, CDR2 ANQGSEA, per germline. The CDR3 extends over 10 amino acids. CDR3 coding DNA: TGCAGCTTGGACGGGAAAGGCTACACCTTC. Protein sequence: CSLDGKGYTF.

In the case of this clonotype: Since a much larger clone is just one base distant, this may be a read error. The chain is built from TRBV12-5 and TRBJ1-1, with D tentatively TRBD1 (5 bases). The CDR3 runs 13 residues. Germline CDR1 LGHNT, CDR2 FRNRAP. Between the trimmed V and J ends, which lost 5 bases and 5 bases, there was a span of 12 bases. The CDR3 nucleotides read TGTGCTAGTGGTCGGGGCAGCGCTACTGAAGCTTTCTTT. Amino acid sequence: CASGRGSATEAFF. Complete variable domain (other parts from reference TRBV12-5 and TRBJ1-1): DARVTQTPRHKVTEMGQEVTMRCQPILGHNTVFWYRQTMMQGLELLAYFRNRAPLDDSGMPKDRFSAEMPDATLATLKIQPSEPRDSAVYFCASGRGSATEAFFGQGTRLTVV.

This clonotype was recorded at least ten times. This rearrangement joins TRBV24-1 to TRBJ2-7, with unresolved D. There are 12 residues in the CDR3. Germline V CDR1 and CDR2: KGHDR, SFDVKD. The V end was cut by 9 bases, the J end by 4 bases, with 12 bases between. CDR3 DNA: TGTGCCACCTTACAGAAGACTTACGAGCAGTACTTC. Protein product: CATLQKTYEQYF.

Here the CDR3 DNA reads TGTGCCAGCAGCGTAGGGGGGTTCTCTGGAAACACCATATATTTT. Translated: CASSVGGFSGNTIYF. The chain uses TRBV9 and TRBJ1-3; possible D gene TRBD1, 5 bases. With 0 bases removed from V and 0 bases from J, the gap between germline ends came to 7 bases. CDR3 length: 15 residues. Germline CDR1 SGDLS, CDR2 YYNGEE. Based on the CDR3 plus reference TRBV9 and TRBJ1-3, the full variable domain is DSGVTQTPKHLITATGQRVTLRCSPRSGDLSVYWYQQSLDQGLQFLIQYYNGEERAKGNILERFSAQQFPDLHSELNLSSLELGDSALYFCASSVGGFSGNTIYFGEGSWLTVV.

This chain links TRBV6-1 with TRBJ1-1, with no clear D. The CDR3 loop spans 14 amino acids. V was clipped by 6 bases and J by 1 base, with 12 bases between them. CDR1 is MNHNS and CDR2 is SASEGT in the germline V gene. For the CDR3, the DNA is TGTGCCAGCAGGGTAGCGGCCTCGAACACTGAAGCTTTCTTT. It specifies CASRVAASNTEAFF.

CDR3: CASQTGRGFEQYF. CDR3 in DNA: TGTGCCAGCCAGACAGGGAGGGGCTTCGAGCAGTACTTC. The rearrangement uses TRBV19 and TRBJ2-7; D assignment may be TRBD1 or TRBD2 (7 bases each). Trimming took 9 bases from V and 6 from J, leaving 18 bases between them. Germline CDR1 reads LNHDA; CDR2 reads SQIVND (reference sequence). There are 13 residues in the CDR3.

The rearrangement uses TRBV27 and TRBJ2-7; no definite D call. The germline CDR1 and CDR2 sequences are MNHEY and SMNVEV (reference sequence). Trimming took 3 bases from V and 3 from J, leaving 9 bases between them. This CDR3 has 13 residues. The CDR3 nucleotides read TGTGCCAGCAGTTTCGGGCGGATCTACGAGCAGTACTTC. Translation gives CASSFGRIYEQYF.

The sample holds one count of this clonotype. This may arise from a read error, as a much more abundant clone is one base away. The CDR3 does not end in the conserved phenylalanine or tryptophan, so this is likely a read error. The V and J genes are TRBV6-1 and TRBJ2-7; 7 positions agree with TRBD2. The CDR3 runs 15 residues. Germline-derived CDR1 and CDR2 are MNHNS and SASEGT. J gave up 3 bases and V 3 bases, and 8 bases lay outside the gene matches. The CDR3 region has the DNA TGTGCCAGCAGTGACCCAGCGGGATCTAGCTACGAGCAGTACCTC. This translates into CASSDPAGSSYEQYL.

This clonotype was seen at least ten times. The rearrangement joins TRBV29-1 to TRBJ1-2, with D hard to call. Trimming removed 4 bases from V and 4 bases from J, with 7 bases in between. The CDR3 is made up of 11 amino acids. Germline CDR1 and CDR2: SQVTM and ANQGSEA. Here the CDR3 reads CSVGFVYGYTF. As DNA, the CDR3 is TGCAGCGTTGGGTTCGTCTATGGCTACACCTTC.

This clonotype was seen ten or more times. The chain is built from TRBV6-5 and TRBJ2-5, with 12 bases matching TRBD2. Germline V lookup: CDR1 MNHEY, CDR2 SVGAGI. The CDR3 loop spans 17 amino acids. The V gene end was trimmed by 6 bases and the J gene end by 4 bases; junction bases not matched to a gene: 12. This chain's CDR3 is CASSSFGPSGRGETQYF. For the CDR3, the DNA is TGTGCCAGCAGCTCTTTCGGGCCTAGCGGGAGGGGAGAGACCCAGTACTTC.

The V and J genes are TRBV20-1 and TRBJ1-6, with D possibly being TRBD1 (5 bases). The CDR3 extends over 14 amino acids. Trimming shortened V by 1 base and J by 8 bases, and 12 bases separated the two germline ends. In germline, CDR1 is DFQATT, CDR2 SNEGSKA (reference sequence). The DNA for the CDR3 is TGCAGTGCTAGAGTCCAGGGACTGCATTCACCCCTCCACTTT. Its translation is CSARVQGLHSPLHF.

This clonotype has at least ten counts. V gene TRBV3-1 combines with J gene TRBJ2-5; unclear D gene. There are 13 residues in the CDR3. Per the germline V gene, CDR1 is LGHDT and CDR2 is YNNKEL (reference sequence). Trimming cost V 3 bases and J 4 bases, with 9 bases left between them. The CDR3 DNA reads as TGTGCCAGCAGCCAGACCCTTGGAGAGACCCAGTACTTC. Encoded protein: CASSQTLGETQYF.

This clonotype showed up many times. The V gene is TRBV20-1, the J gene TRBJ2-7, with 13 nucleotides matching TRBD2. This CDR3 is 17 amino acids long. Looked up from germline, CDR1 is DFQATT and CDR2 is SNEGSKA (reference sequence). Trimming cost V 5 bases and J 5 bases; bases outside gene matches: 15. CDR3: CSAYREEILAGGDEQYF. CDR3 DNA: TGCAGTGCTTACCGCGAGGAGATACTAGCGGGAGGGGACGAGCAGTACTTC.

This clonotype was seen more than once but under ten times. This chain connects TRBV7-7 to TRBJ1-1; 8 bases fit TRBD1. The length of the CDR3 is 12 residues. The germline CDR1 and CDR2 sequences are SSHAT and FNYEAQ (reference sequence). CDR3 protein: CASQGASTEAFF. In nucleotides, the CDR3 is TGTGCTAGTCAGGGGGCGAGCACTGAAGCTTTCTTT.

The chain employs TRBV7-2 and TRBJ2-7; D possibly corresponds to TRBD2 (6 bases). This CDR3 has 14 amino acids. V lost 6 bases and J lost 6, with 18 bases in between. The germline V gene has CDR1 SGHTA and CDR2 FQGNSA. CDR3 bases: TGTGCCAGCAGTTCATCTAGCGTAGTAATCGAGCAGTACTTC. It specifies CASSSSSVVIEQYF.

The J gene is TRBJ1-2, the V gene TRBV29-1, with TRBD1 matching over 10 bases. CDR3 size: 16 residues. The V and J ends lost 7 bases and 3 bases, in that order; junction bases with no gene match: 14. Looked up from germline, CDR1 is SQVTM and CDR2 is ANQGSEA. The CDR3 region is CSASDSGQGVYYGYTF. The CDR3 DNA is TGCAGCGCTTCTGATTCCGGACAGGGGGTTTACTATGGCTACACCTTC.